This is a list of T cell receptor beta chains from one sample in a study of T cells after yellow fever vaccination. TCRdb fed the 5' RACE reads into MiXCR, producing one record per CDR3 protein. This table has a few hundred thousand distinct CDR3 sequences, roughly 8.7% appearing once. Here the sequenced sample was CD4+ T cells sorted from PBMCs, taken 5 days after the yellow fever booster vaccination. The receptors here all came from a young man who received the YFV17D yellow fever vaccine. Both conserved end residues are part of each CDR3. The D gene is left open where the match is weak. Clone sizes are given selectively: once, few, many, or a class where the clone is expanded.

TRBJ2-1,TRBV12-3/TRBV12-4,TRBD2,many,TGTGCCAGCAGTTTAAGGACTAGCGGGGTGAGCTCCTACAATGAGCAGTTCTTC,CASSLRTSGVSSYNEQFF
TRBJ1-5,TRBV12-3/TRBV12-4,.,many,TGTGCCAGCAGCCGCCGGGAGAATCAGCCCCAGCATTTT,CASSRRENQPQHF
TRBJ2-4,TRBV12-3/TRBV12-4,.,few,TGTGCCAGCAGCCCAGACTACAACATTCAGTACTTC,CASSPDYNIQYF
TRBJ1-2,TRBV7-8,TRBD1,few,TGTGCCAGCAGCGACAGGGGGGGCTATGGCTACACCTTC,CASSDRGGYGYTF
TRBJ1-3,TRBV20-1,TRBD1,few,TGCAGTGCTAGAGACGGACAGGCAGACACCATATATTTT,CSARDGQADTIYF
TRBJ2-3,TRBV6-2/TRBV6-3,.,.,TGTGCCAGCAGTTACCGGGCTACGCACACAGATACGCAGTATTTT,CASSYRATHTDTQYF
TRBJ1-5,TRBV7-2,.,.,TGTGCCAGCAGCTTAGAGTTCTCGGGCCTTCAGCCCCAGCATTTT,CASSLEFSGLQPQHF
TRBJ1-1,TRBV7-3,.,.,TGTGCCAGCAGCTTACATGGCGGGCCTGAAGCTTTCTTT,CASSLHGGPEAFF
TRBJ2-3,TRBV20-1,TRBD2,.,TGCGGGCTAGCGGGGGGCCTGCCAGATACGCAGTATTTT,CGLAGGLPDTQYF
TRBJ2-2,TRBV4-3,.,few,TGCGCCAGCAGCCAACGATCGGTGAGAAGGACCGGGGAGCTGTTTTTT,CASSQRSVRRTGELFF
TRBJ1-4,TRBV5-1,.,.,TGCGCCAGCAGCATGGGGACTGATGAAAAACTGTTTTTT,CASSMGTDEKLFF
TRBJ2-5,TRBV5-1,.,.,TGCGCCAGCGGGCCCCAAGAGACCCAGTACTTC,CASGPQETQYF
TRBJ1-3,TRBV6-5,.,many,TGTGCCAGCAGTCCAGGGGCGGGGAGCTCTGGAAACACCATATATTTT,CASSPGAGSSGNTIYF
TRBJ1-6,TRBV6-5,.,many,TGTGCCAGCAGTTACTCGACCAGGGCTAGCTCCTATAATTCACCCCTCCACTTT,CASSYSTRASSYNSPLHF
TRBJ2-5,TRBV5-1,TRBD1,few,TGCGCCAGCAGCTTGGGACAGGGAATCGAGACCCAGTACTTC,CASSLGQGIETQYF
TRBJ2-5,TRBV28,TRBD1,few,TGTGCCAGCAGAAGGGACAGGCGCACCCAGTACTTC,CASRRDRRTQYF
TRBJ2-1,TRBV19,TRBD2,.,TGTGCCAGTAGTTCTCCGGGGGGGAGCTCGAATGAGCAGTTCTTC,CASSSPGGSSNEQFF
TRBJ2-2,TRBV5-1,.,many,TGCGCCAGCAGCTTGATGGGGTCCGGGGAGCTGTTTTTT,CASSLMGSGELFF
TRBJ1-2,TRBV7-9,TRBD1,.,TGTGCCAGCAGGGACAGGGGGTGGTATGGCTACACCTTC,CASRDRGWYGYTF
TRBJ1-1,TRBV5-1,TRBD1,.,TGCGCCAGCAGCTCAAACCAGGGGGCGATGGGTGAAGCTTTCTTT,CASSSNQGAMGEAFF
TRBJ1-2,TRBV4-1,TRBD1,.,TGCGCCAGCAGCCAGGGACAGGGAAAAGGCTACACCTTC,CASSQGQGKGYTF
TRBJ1-5,TRBV6-5,.,few,TGTGCCAGCAGGACCGGGACTACGGCTCGGGAGCCCCAGCATTTT,CASRTGTTAREPQHF
TRBJ2-3,TRBV14,.,many,TGTGCCAGCAGCCACTGGGGGCTCAGCACAGATACGCAGTATTTT,CASSHWGLSTDTQYF
TRBJ2-5,TRBV20-1,.,few,TGCAGTGCTAGAGATGGACGAGCCGGGGAGACCCAGTACTTC,CSARDGRAGETQYF
TRBJ1-2,TRBV27,.,few,TGTGCCAGCAGTCGGCTTGGATATGGCTACACCTTC,CASSRLGYGYTF
TRBJ2-2,TRBV7-2,TRBD2,few,TGTGCCAGCGGGAGGGGCAGCCGCACCGGGGAGCTGTTTTTT,CASGRGSRTGELFF
TRBJ2-5,TRBV4-1,TRBD2,.,TGCGCCAGCAGACGACTAGCGGGGGTTGAGACCCAGTACTTC,CASRRLAGVETQYF
TRBJ1-6,TRBV5-4,.,few,TGTGCCAGCAGCTTGGCCTCGGGGTATGTGGCAGCCCAATCACCCCTCCACTTT,CASSLASGYVAAQSPLHF
TRBJ1-1,TRBV18,.,.,TGTGCCAGCTCACCATGGGGAACCGCCATGAACACTGAAGCTTTCTTT,CASSPWGTAMNTEAFF
TRBJ1-1,TRBV12-3/TRBV12-4,.,many,TGTGCCAGCAGTTTTGGGGGCAGGGGCACTGAAGCTTTCTTT,CASSFGGRGTEAFF
TRBJ1-2,TRBV6-4,.,.,TGTGCCAGCCTGGACAGATGGAGCGGCTACACCTTC,CASLDRWSGYTF
TRBJ2-4,TRBV7-6,.,many,TGTGCCAGCAGCTTAATCAGCAGGGGTCAGGGTTCAGCCAAAAACATTCAGTACTTC,CASSLISRGQGSAKNIQYF
TRBJ2-7,TRBV5-1,TRBD1,many,TGCGCCAGCAGGCCTACAGGGGGCGAGGTAAATTCGCAGTACTTC,CASRPTGGEVNSQYF
TRBJ2-5,TRBV11-2,.,.,TGTGCCAGCAGCTTAGACCGGCTCGAGGGGACCCAGTACTTC,CASSLDRLEGTQYF
TRBJ1-4,TRBV7-2,.,few,TGTGCCAGCAGCTTTTGGGGGGGCGGTAATGAAAAACTGTTTTTT,CASSFWGGGNEKLFF
TRBJ2-1,TRBV28,.,few,TGTGCCAGCAGTTTGGGGGCTTCCAAGCAGTTCTTC,CASSLGASKQFF
TRBJ1-1,TRBV5-6,TRBD1,many,TGTGCCAGCAGCTTTCGGACAGGGGTCACTGAAGCTTTCTTT,CASSFRTGVTEAFF
TRBJ2-2,TRBV5-1,TRBD1,few,TGCGCCAGCAGCGCCCGGACAGGGTTCACCGGGGAGCTGTTTTTT,CASSARTGFTGELFF
TRBJ2-7,TRBV7-8,.,.,TGTGCCAGCAGCTTCCTAGCGACCTACGAGCAGTACTTC,CASSFLATYEQYF
TRBJ2-2,TRBV12-3/TRBV12-4,.,many,TGTGCCATCCCGGCCCACCCGAACACCGGGGAGCTGTTTTTT,CAIPAHPNTGELFF
TRBJ1-2,TRBV3-1,.,.,TGTGCCAGCAGCCTCGGTAAAGCAAACTATGGCTACACCTTC,CASSLGKANYGYTF
TRBJ1-1,TRBV30,.,.,TGTGCCTGGAGTTCTTACACTGAAGCTTTCTTT,CAWSSYTEAFF
TRBJ2-3,TRBV7-2,.,few,TGTGCCAGCAGCTTAAGGAGGGGCCCAGATACGCAGTATTTT,CASSLRRGPDTQYF
TRBJ2-4,TRBV5-5,TRBD1,many,TGTGCCAGCAGCTTCAGGACAGGACTAGCCAAAAACATTCAGTACTTC,CASSFRTGLAKNIQYF
TRBJ1-5,TRBV20-1,TRBD1,few,TGCAGTGGACAGGGAGGAAATCAGCCCCAGCATTTT,CSGQGGNQPQHF
TRBJ2-5,TRBV6-6,.,many,TGTGCCAGCAGTTACGGGACGGACTTTCAAGAGACCCAGTACTTC,CASSYGTDFQETQYF
TRBJ2-1,TRBV6-1,.,.,TGTGCCAGCAGTGAAGCGCCAGGGAACTTTGAGTTCTTC,CASSEAPGNFEFF
TRBJ1-1,TRBV5-1,.,few,TGCGCCAGCAGCTTGGTACAGGGGAACACTGAAGCTTTCTTT,CASSLVQGNTEAFF
TRBJ1-6,TRBV5-1,TRBD1,.,TGCGCCAGCAGCTTAGGACAGGAGGTCTCACCCCTCCACTTT,CASSLGQEVSPLHF
TRBJ1-5,TRBV18,.,once,TGTGCCAGCTCCGTAGCAGAGAATCAGCCCCAGCATTTT,CASSVAENQPQHF
TRBJ2-2,TRBV5-1,.,few,TGCGCCAGCAGCCGCGATAGAACCATCACCGGGGAGCTGTTTTTT,CASSRDRTITGELFF